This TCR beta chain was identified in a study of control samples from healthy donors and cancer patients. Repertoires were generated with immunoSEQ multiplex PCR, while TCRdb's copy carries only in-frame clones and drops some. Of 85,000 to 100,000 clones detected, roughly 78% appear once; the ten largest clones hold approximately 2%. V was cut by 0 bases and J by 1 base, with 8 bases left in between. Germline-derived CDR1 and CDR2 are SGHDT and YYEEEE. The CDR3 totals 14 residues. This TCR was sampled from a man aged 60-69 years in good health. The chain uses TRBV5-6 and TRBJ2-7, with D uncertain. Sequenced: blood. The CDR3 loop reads CASSLAEPSYEQYF. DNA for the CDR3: TGTGCCAGCAGCTTGGCCGAGCCTTCCTACGAGCAGTACTTC.